This T cell receptor (beta chain) appears in the sequencing data of a study of blood T cells in healthy people across ages. Study-level background: Template switching captured about one barcoded beta molecule per two T cells.

Germline V gives CDR1 LGHDT, CDR2 YNNKEL (reference sequence). Deletions cut 4 bases from V and 7 bases from J, with 16 bases between. The CDR3 contains 14 residues. Then a second PCR, running roughly 7 to 11 cycles, was carried out with a sample-barcoded 5' primer and a J-beta primer mix. TCRdb ran MiXCR on the 5' RACE reads and lists one entry per CDR3 protein. The table includes about 1 million distinct CDR3 sequences, more than 35% detected once. The sample was blood. The rearrangement uses TRBV3-1 and TRBJ1-2; a weak D match, TRBD1 (6 bases). This TCR was recovered from a woman aged 55-69 years in good health. Here the CDR3 DNA reads TGTGCCAGCAGCCCTAAACAGGGAGGAGCTGGCTACACCTTC. The encoded protein is CASSPKQGGAGYTF.